Following are 16 T cell receptor beta chains from one sample sequenced in a study of T cell responses to AZD1222 COVID-19 vaccine. This table comes from immunoSEQ multiplex PCR, and its TCRdb copy is limited to in-frame clones, with some not included. The sample yields tens of thousands of clones, about 88% seen once. This sample comprised peripheral blood, obtained on day 0 of AZD1222 vaccination. These receptors were obtained from an adult in good health.

The V call is TRBV28, the J call TRBJ2-7; D is perhaps TRBD1 or TRBD2 (7 bases each). Trimming took 3 bases from V and 2 from J, leaving 14 bases between them. Per the germline V gene, CDR1 is MDHEN and CDR2 is SYDVKM. The CDR3 runs to 15 residues. The chain's CDR3 is CASSLRGTATYEQYF. The CDR3 bases are TGTGCCAGCAGTTTGCGGGGGACAGCAACCTACGAGCAGTACTTC. The full variable domain, rest sourced from reference TRBV28 and TRBJ2-7, is DVKVTQSSRYLVKRTGEKVFLECVQDMDHENMFWYRQDPGLGLRLIYFSYDVKMKEKGDIPEGYSVSREKKERFSLILESASTNQTSMYLCASSLRGTATYEQYFGPGTRLTVT.

This chain uses TRBV28 with TRBJ2-7; 9 bases are shared with TRBD1. This CDR3 spans 14 amino acids. Losses at the gene ends were 3 bases for V and 6 bases for J; bases not matched to a gene: 6. Germline-derived CDR1 and CDR2 are MDHEN and SYDVKM. As DNA, the CDR3 is TGTGCCAGCAGTTTGGTGGGGACAGGGCTCGAGCAGTACTTC. Translated: CASSLVGTGLEQYF. Based on the CDR3 plus reference TRBV28 and TRBJ2-7, the full variable domain is DVKVTQSSRYLVKRTGEKVFLECVQDMDHENMFWYRQDPGLGLRLIYFSYDVKMKEKGDIPEGYSVSREKKERFSLILESASTNQTSMYLCASSLVGTGLEQYFGPGTRLTVT.

This clone was counted a single time. The rearrangement joins TRBV7-2 to TRBJ1-4; D remains unclear. With 3 bases removed from V and 8 bases from J, the gap between germline ends came to 13 bases. Germline V gene data show CDR1 as SGHTA and CDR2 as FQGNSA. The CDR3 is 14 amino acids. The CDR3 DNA reads TGTGCCAGCAGCTTTAGACAAGGCTTCGAAAAACTGTTTTTT. It yields the protein CASSFRQGFEKLFF.

This chain uses TRBV2 with TRBJ2-3, with TRBD2 identical over 7 bases. Germline trimming cut 1 base from V and 5 bases from J; bases unmatched to any gene: 9. Germline CDR1 reads SNHLY; CDR2 reads FYNNEI. The CDR3 runs to 16 residues. In DNA, the CDR3 is TGTGCCAGCAGTGAAGGAGGTCCGGGGAGGGAAGATACGCAGTATTTT. Translating gives CASSEGGPGREDTQYF.

The chain uses TRBV28 and TRBJ1-6; weak D call: TRBD1 (5 bases). Deletions cut 5 bases from V and 7 bases from J, with 15 bases between. The CDR3 loop spans 15 amino acids. From germline, CDR1 is MDHEN and CDR2 SYDVKM. CDR3 in amino acids: CASSRDSPGNSPLHF. In DNA, the CDR3 is TGTGCCAGCAGTCGGGACTCCCCGGGAAATTCACCCCTCCACTTT.

The chain has TRBV7-2 and TRBJ1-5; D not certain. The V end was cut by 5 bases, the J end by 0 bases, with 5 bases between. The CDR3 loop spans 13 amino acids. Germline lookup yields CDR1 SGHTA and CDR2 FQGNSA. CDR3 DNA sequence: TGTGCCAGCAGCGACTATAGCAATCAGCCCCAGCATTTT. Protein: CASSDYSNQPQHF.

The chain carries TRBV7-6 and TRBJ2-3; the D gene is possibly TRBD2 (6 bases). This CDR3 is built from 14 residues. Germline V gene data show CDR1 as SGHVS and CDR2 as FNYEAQ. With 2 bases removed from V and 5 bases from J, the gap between germline ends came to 11 bases. The CDR3 spells CASSLRLGGDTQYF. In DNA form, the CDR3 reads TGTGCCAGCAGCTTACGACTGGGGGGAGATACGCAGTATTTT.

The chain has TRBV19 and TRBJ1-2; 11 bases line up with TRBD1. CDR1 LNHDA and CDR2 SQIVND come from the germline V gene (reference sequence). The CDR3 has 15 amino acids. Losses at the gene ends were 4 bases for V and 5 bases for J; bases not matched to a gene: 6. The CDR3 reads CASSTQDRGPYGYTF. CDR3 in DNA: TGTGCCAGTAGTACTCAGGACAGGGGGCCGTATGGCTACACCTTC.

The rearrangement joins TRBV28 to TRBJ2-5; D gene uncertain. V lost 5 bases and J lost 1, with 17 bases in between. The CDR3 runs 16 residues. Germline assignment: CDR1 MDHEN and CDR2 SYDVKM. CDR3 nucleotides: TGTGCCAGCAGTCGGATGGCTCTCGCGGCCCAAGAGACCCAGTACTTC. This codes for CASSRMALAAQETQYF.

CDR3 nucleotides: TGTGCCAGCAGCTCATCCGGGAATTCACCCCTCCACTTT. The encoded protein is CASSSSGNSPLHF. J is TRBJ1-6 and V is TRBV7-9, with D unresolved. This CDR3 contains 13 residues. The V end was cut by 4 bases, the J end by 7 bases, with 8 bases between. Per germline, CDR1 SEHNR and CDR2 FQNEAQ (reference sequence).

This chain connects TRBV27 to TRBJ2-7; D tentatively reads TRBD1 or TRBD2 (6 bases each). The CDR3 is made up of 12 amino acids. Trimming took off 4 bases at V and 7 bases at J, with 11 bases between the two ends. Germline V gives CDR1 MNHEY, CDR2 SMNVEV (reference sequence). CDR3 protein: CASSSGGGEQYF. Here the CDR3 DNA reads TGTGCCAGCAGTTCAGGAGGGGGTGAGCAGTACTTC.

On this clone: The same CDR3 can be traced to other DNA sequences in this sample. J is TRBJ2-7 and V is TRBV7-9, with unresolved D. This CDR3 has 12 amino acids. The ends were cut back, 6 bases at V and 0 bases at J, with 6 bases in the middle. Germline CDR1 and CDR2: SEHNR and FQNEAQ (reference sequence). This chain's CDR3 is CASSPSSYEQYF. In DNA, the CDR3 is TGTGCCAGCAGTCCCAGCTCCTACGAGCAGTACTTC.

This clone has just one count. This chain joins TRBV7-9 and TRBJ2-3, with D unclear. The CDR3 is 14 residues long. CDR1 and CDR2 from the germline V gene are SEHNR and FQNEAQ (reference sequence). V gave up 5 bases and J gave up 0 bases, with 9 bases separating them. CDR3 residues: CASSRVVSTDTQYF. For the CDR3, the DNA is TGTGCCAGCAGCCGAGTTGTGAGCACAGATACGCAGTATTTT.

The chain joins TRBV7-8 to TRBJ1-1; D is unclear. Per germline, CDR1 SGHVS and CDR2 FQNEAQ. Trimming removed 5 bases from V and 2 bases from J, with 9 bases in between. The CDR3 extends over 13 amino acids. CDR3 amino acids: CASSRDRNTEAFF. CDR3 nucleotides: TGTGCCAGCAGCCGAGACCGAAACACTGAAGCTTTCTTT.

The chain recombines TRBV7-2 with TRBJ1-4, with D perhaps matching TRBD1 (6 bases). The germline V and J ends were trimmed by 3 bases and 4 bases, with 9 bases remaining between them. The germline V gene encodes CDR1 SGHTA and CDR2 FQGNSA. The CDR3 loop spans 14 amino acids. As DNA, the CDR3 is TGTGCCAGCAGCTTTCAAGGGGGTAATGAAAAACTGTTTTTT. Translation: CASSFQGGNEKLFF.

The genes are TRBV27 and TRBJ2-2; no reliable D call. Germline V gene data show CDR1 as MNHEY and CDR2 as SMNVEV (reference sequence). Trimming cost V 4 bases and J 5 bases, with 5 bases left between them. This CDR3 has 12 amino acids. Here the CDR3 DNA reads TGTGCCAGCAGTTGGTCAACCGGGGAGCTGTTTTTT. Protein: CASSWSTGELFF.